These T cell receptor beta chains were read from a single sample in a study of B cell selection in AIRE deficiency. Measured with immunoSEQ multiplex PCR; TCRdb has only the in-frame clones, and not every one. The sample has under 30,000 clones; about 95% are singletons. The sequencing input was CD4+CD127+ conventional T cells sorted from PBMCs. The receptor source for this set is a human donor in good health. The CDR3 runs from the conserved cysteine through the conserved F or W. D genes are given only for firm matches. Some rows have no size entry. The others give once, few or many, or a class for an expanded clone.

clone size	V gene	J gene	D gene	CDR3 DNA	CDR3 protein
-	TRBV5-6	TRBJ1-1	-	TGTGCCAGCAGCTCATTGACCTTACGGGACAAGAACACTGAAGCTTTCTTT	CASSSLTLRDKNTEAFF
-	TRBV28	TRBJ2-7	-	TGTGCCAGCAGTGCGGTCAGGGAACAGTACTTC	CASSAVREQYF
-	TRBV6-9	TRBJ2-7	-	TGTGCCAGCAGTTTGCGGGGCGCCCAGGAGCAGTACTTC	CASSLRGAQEQYF
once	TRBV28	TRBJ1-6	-	TGTGCCAGCACCCTGGGACGGTCGAATTCACCCCTCCACTTT	CASTLGRSNSPLHF
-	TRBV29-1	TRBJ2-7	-	TGCAGCCTACCCAGGGGGGGGACAGCAATATACGAGCAGTACTTC	CSLPRGGTAIYEQYF
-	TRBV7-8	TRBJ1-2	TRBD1	TGTGCCAGCAGCGACAGGGGGTATGGCTACACCTTC	CASSDRGYGYTF
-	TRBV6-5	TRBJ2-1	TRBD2	TGTGCCAGACCCCATAGCGGGAGGGCCAATGAGCAGTTCTTC	CARPHSGRANEQFF
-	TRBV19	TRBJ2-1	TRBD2	TGTGCCAGTAGGGCCGGGAGCGGGAGGTACAATGAGCAGTTCTTC	CASRAGSGRYNEQFF
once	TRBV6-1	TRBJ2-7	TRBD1	TGTGCCACTAGGACAGGGAGCTCCTACGAGCAGTACTTC	CATRTGSSYEQYF
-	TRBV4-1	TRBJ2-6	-	TGCGCCAGCAGCCAAGAACCGATTAGGTTTAACTCTGGGGCCAACGTCCTGACTTTC	CASSQEPIRFNSGANVLTF
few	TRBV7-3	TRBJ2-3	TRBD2	TGTGCCAGCAGCCCAAGCGGGAGCTATGACACAGATACGCAGTATTTT	CASSPSGSYDTDTQYF
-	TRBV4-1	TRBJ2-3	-	TGCGCCAGCAGCCAAGATGCGGGGAGTACGCAGTATTTT	CASSQDAGSTQYF
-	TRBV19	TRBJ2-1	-	TGTGCCACCGCGGGGCGGAGTCCCCCCAATGAGCAGTTCTTC	CATAGRSPPNEQFF
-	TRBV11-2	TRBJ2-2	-	TGTGCCAGCAGCTTAGGTTTTGGGGCCGGGGAGCTGTTTTTT	CASSLGFGAGELFF
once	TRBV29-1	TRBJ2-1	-	TGCAGCGTTGAAGGGCGGGGGCGAGGGGGGACCATATCGAGGAATGAGCAGTTCTTC	CSVEGRGRGGTISRNEQFF
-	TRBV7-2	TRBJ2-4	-	TGTGCCAGCAGCTTAATTCGGTCGGGAGCCCTGAGCAAAAACATTCAGTACTTC	CASSLIRSGALSKNIQYF
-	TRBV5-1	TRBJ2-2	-	TGCGCCAGCAGCTTATTAAAGGGGGAGCTGTTTTTT	CASSLLKGELFF
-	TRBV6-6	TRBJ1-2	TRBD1	TGTGCCAGCAGTACCGGGACAGGGGTCGGCTACACCTTC	CASSTGTGVGYTF
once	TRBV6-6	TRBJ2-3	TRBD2	TGTGCCAGCAGCTCCTACGGACTAGCGGGAGCAGATACGCAGTATTTT	CASSSYGLAGADTQYF
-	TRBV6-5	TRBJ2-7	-	TGTGCCAGCAGTTACTCCACGCATGGCTCCTACGAGCAGTACTTC	CASSYSTHGSYEQYF
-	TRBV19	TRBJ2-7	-	TGTGCCAGTAGTTTGGGGCCAGGGGACGAGCAGTACTTC	CASSLGPGDEQYF
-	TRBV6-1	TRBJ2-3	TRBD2	TGTGCCAGCAAACCCGGTAGCGGGAGCTCGCATACGCAGTATTTT	CASKPGSGSSHTQYF
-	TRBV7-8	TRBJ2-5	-	TGTGCCAGCAGCTCCGAACGGGAGACCCAGTACTTC	CASSSERETQYF
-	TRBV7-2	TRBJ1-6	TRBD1	TGTGCCAGCAGCTTACAGGGGGCAGTAGGTTCACCCCTCCACTTT	CASSLQGAVGSPLHF